Listed below are T cell receptor beta chains from one sample, sequenced in a study of T-cell reconstitution after alpha-beta-depleted transplantation in children. TCRdb ran MiXCR on the PCR reads and lists one entry per CDR3 protein. The profile shows 440,000 or so distinct CDR3 sequences, about 45% of them singletons. The sequenced sample was PBMCs, obtained before TCRalphabeta/CD19-depleted stem cell transplant. The origin of the receptors is a girl aged 2-9 years with aplastic anemia, due to receive a stem cell transplant. Both conserved end residues are part of each CDR3. Each record gives: V gene, clone size, J gene, D gene, CDR3 DNA, CDR3 protein. The D gene is left open where the match is weak. Some rows have no size entry. The others give once, few or many, or a class for an expanded clone.

V gene: TRBV6-1
clone size: .
J gene: TRBJ2-3
D gene: .
CDR3 DNA: TGTGCCAGCAGTGAAGGATGGAGGGATACGCAGTATTTT
CDR3 protein: CASSEGWRDTQYF

V gene: TRBV9
clone size: many
J gene: TRBJ2-7
D gene: .
CDR3 DNA: TGTGCCAGCAGCGCCACGGAGTACGAGCAGTACTTC
CDR3 protein: CASSATEYEQYF

V gene: TRBV12-3/TRBV12-4
clone size: .
J gene: TRBJ2-3
D gene: .
CDR3 DNA: TGTGCCAGCAGACCAGACAGCACAGATACGCAGTATTTT
CDR3 protein: CASRPDSTDTQYF

V gene: TRBV20-1
clone size: .
J gene: TRBJ2-7
D gene: TRBD1
CDR3 DNA: TGCAGTGCGAGGACAGGCCGCTCCTACGAGCAGTACTTC
CDR3 protein: CSARTGRSYEQYF

V gene: TRBV29-1
clone size: .
J gene: TRBJ2-3
D gene: TRBD2
CDR3 DNA: TGCAGCGCAGTAGCGGGCGGGAAAGATACGCAGTATTTT
CDR3 protein: CSAVAGGKDTQYF

V gene: TRBV5-1
clone size: .
J gene: TRBJ2-7
D gene: .
CDR3 DNA: TGCGCCAGCAGCCCCCGAGGTGGAACGATCAGCTACGAGCAGTACTTC
CDR3 protein: CASSPRGGTISYEQYF

V gene: TRBV12-3/TRBV12-4
clone size: .
J gene: TRBJ2-5
D gene: TRBD2
CDR3 DNA: TGTGCCAGCAGTCCGCCCCCGGGACTAGCGGGAGAAGAGACCCAGTACTTC
CDR3 protein: CASSPPPGLAGEETQYF

V gene: TRBV20-1
clone size: .
J gene: TRBJ2-5
D gene: .
CDR3 DNA: TGCAGTGCTAGAGTAAGGGGGACCCAGTACTTC
CDR3 protein: CSARVRGTQYF

V gene: TRBV20-1
clone size: few
J gene: TRBJ2-1
D gene: .
CDR3 DNA: TGCAGTGCTATCTCCGGCTCCTACAATGAGCAGTTCTTC
CDR3 protein: CSAISGSYNEQFF

V gene: TRBV6-5
clone size: .
J gene: TRBJ2-1
D gene: .
CDR3 DNA: TGTGCCAGCAGTTACCTGGACTCCGGGGGAAGCTCCTACAATGAGCAGTTCTTC
CDR3 protein: CASSYLDSGGSSYNEQFF

V gene: TRBV3-1
clone size: .
J gene: TRBJ2-3
D gene: TRBD2
CDR3 DNA: TGTGCCAGCAGCCGAGCGGGAGGGGGCACAGATACGCAGTATTTT
CDR3 protein: CASSRAGGGTDTQYF

V gene: TRBV20-1
clone size: .
J gene: TRBJ2-5
D gene: TRBD1
CDR3 DNA: TGCAGTGCTAGAGATCTTCGGGGCGGGGGACAGGGGGGCCCAGAGACCCAGTACTTC
CDR3 protein: CSARDLRGGGQGGPETQYF

V gene: TRBV4-2
clone size: .
J gene: TRBJ2-7
D gene: .
CDR3 DNA: TGTGCCAGCAGCCAGCAACCGGACAGAGGCTACGAGCAGTACTTC
CDR3 protein: CASSQQPDRGYEQYF

V gene: TRBV20-1
clone size: .
J gene: TRBJ2-4
D gene: TRBD2
CDR3 DNA: TGCAGTGCTAGAGATGCGGGGGGGGCCCAGGCCAAAAACATTCAGTACTTC
CDR3 protein: CSARDAGGAQAKNIQYF

V gene: TRBV29-1
clone size: .
J gene: TRBJ1-3
D gene: .
CDR3 DNA: TGCAGCGTCCTTGACGGCAGCTCTGGAAACACCATATATTTT
CDR3 protein: CSVLDGSSGNTIYF

V gene: TRBV6-1
clone size: few
J gene: TRBJ2-1
D gene: .
CDR3 DNA: TGTGCCAGCAGTGAAGGGTCGGGAGCCTACAATGAGCAGTTCTTC
CDR3 protein: CASSEGSGAYNEQFF

V gene: TRBV20-1
clone size: many
J gene: TRBJ2-1
D gene: .
CDR3 DNA: TGCAGTGCTAGAGATTCCCATTCCAAACGGGAGCAGTTCTTC
CDR3 protein: CSARDSHSKREQFF

V gene: TRBV4-3
clone size: .
J gene: TRBJ1-2
D gene: .
CDR3 DNA: TGCGCCAGCAGCCAAGTTCCGCGACTGGGGAACGGTGGCTACACCTTC
CDR3 protein: CASSQVPRLGNGGYTF

V gene: TRBV7-6
clone size: .
J gene: TRBJ2-1
D gene: .
CDR3 DNA: TGTGCCAGCAGCTTCCTCTCCCCACGGATGAGGGATAGCTCCTACAATGAGCAGTTCTTC
CDR3 protein: CASSFLSPRMRDSSYNEQFF

V gene: TRBV12-3/TRBV12-4
clone size: .
J gene: TRBJ2-5
D gene: .
CDR3 DNA: TGTGCCAGCAGTCCCCGGGGCTTCTCCTTGGCCCAGTACTTC
CDR3 protein: CASSPRGFSLAQYF

V gene: TRBV5-1
clone size: few
J gene: TRBJ2-5
D gene: .
CDR3 DNA: TGCGCCAGCAGCTTGTCAGGGATGAGAGAGACCCAGTACTTC
CDR3 protein: CASSLSGMRETQYF

V gene: TRBV5-1
clone size: few
J gene: TRBJ2-7
D gene: TRBD1
CDR3 DNA: TGCGCCAGCAGCCAGGGGACAGGGGTCTACGAGCAGTACTTC
CDR3 protein: CASSQGTGVYEQYF